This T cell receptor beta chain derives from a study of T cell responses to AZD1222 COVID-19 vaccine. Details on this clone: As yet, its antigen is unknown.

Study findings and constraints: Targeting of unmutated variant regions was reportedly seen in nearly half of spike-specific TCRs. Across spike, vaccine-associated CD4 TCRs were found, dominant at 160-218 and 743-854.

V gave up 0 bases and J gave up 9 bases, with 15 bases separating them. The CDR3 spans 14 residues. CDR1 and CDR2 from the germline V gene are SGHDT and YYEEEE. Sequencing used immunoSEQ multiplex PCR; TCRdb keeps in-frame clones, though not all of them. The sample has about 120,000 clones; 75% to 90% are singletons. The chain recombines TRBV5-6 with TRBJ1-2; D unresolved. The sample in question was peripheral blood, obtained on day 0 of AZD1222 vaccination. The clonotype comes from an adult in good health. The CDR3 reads CASSLGGRGYSYTF. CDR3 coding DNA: TGTGCCAGCAGCTTGGGGGGTAGAGGGTATAGCTACACCTTC.